One and the same sample provided the 27 T cell receptor beta chains below, sequenced in a study of T cell responses to AZD1222 COVID-19 vaccine. The data were produced by immunoSEQ multiplex PCR, yet TCRdb's version contains in-frame clones alone and is incomplete. The data contain some 100,000 clones, roughly 84% of them singletons. The input for sequencing was peripheral blood, taken 28 days after the second AZD1222 dose. The receptors originated from an adult who received the AZD1222 COVID-19 vaccine.

The chain is built from TRBV18 and TRBJ1-3, with TRBD1 as a possible D gene (6 bases). CDR1 and CDR2 (germline): KGHSH, LQKENI. Trimming cost V 3 bases and J 4 bases, with 10 bases left between them. This CDR3 region has 14 residues. CDR3 amino acids: CASSPTGTGNTIYF. CDR3 sequence (DNA): TGTGCCAGCTCACCGACCGGGACAGGAAACACCATATATTTT.

The chain combines TRBV3-1 (or the pseudogene TRBV3-2) with TRBJ2-5; 12 bases align to TRBD1. Per germline, CDR1 LGHDT and CDR2 YNNKEL (reference sequence). This CDR3 is built from 17 residues. Germline trimming cut 3 bases from V and 5 bases from J; bases unmatched to any gene: 10. The CDR3, as DNA: TGTGCCAGCAGCCATCGGGGACAGGGGGCTGTGTATGAGACCCAGTACTTC. Translating gives CASSHRGQGAVYETQYF.

This clone occurred a few times. The chain uses TRBV19 and TRBJ2-3; the D gene could be TRBD1 or TRBD2 (6 bases each). The germline CDR1 and CDR2 sequences are LNHDA and SQIVND (reference sequence). The CDR3 length is 15 residues. Trimming removed 7 bases from V and 2 bases from J, with 16 bases in between. The CDR3 reads CASTVGRGPTDTQYF. The CDR3 bases are TGTGCCAGTACGGTAGGACGGGGGCCCACAGATACGCAGTATTTT.

This CDR3 is CASSLVGSPLHF. The CDR3 bases are TGCGCCAGCAGCTTGGTGGGTTCACCCCTCCACTTT. The J gene is TRBJ1-6, the V gene TRBV5-1; D remains unclear. The CDR3 totals 12 residues. V was pared by 0 bases and J by 9 bases, with 4 bases between. The germline CDR1 and CDR2 sequences are SGHRS and YFSETQ. Using reference TRBV5-1 and TRBJ1-6 for the parts outside the CDR3, the full variable domain is KAGVTQTPRYLIKTRGQQVTLSCSPISGHRSVSWYQQTPGQGLQFLFEYFSETQRNKGNFPGRFSGRQFSNSRSEMNVSTLELGDSALYLCASSLVGSPLHFGNGTRLTVT.

The chain carries TRBV27 and TRBJ1-4; 7 nucleotides line up with TRBD1. Germline lookup yields CDR1 MNHEY and CDR2 SMNVEV (reference sequence). There are 15 residues in the CDR3. The J segment lost 5 bases and the V segment lost 6 bases, leaving 9 bases of the junction unmatched. The CDR3 DNA is TGTGCCAGCAGCCCCATCGACAGGGTAAATGAAAAACTGTTTTTT. This sequence encodes CASSPIDRVNEKLFF. The full variable domain, completed using reference TRBV27 and TRBJ1-4, is EAQVTQNPRYLITVTGKKLTVTCSQNMNHEYMSWYRQDPGLGLRQIYYSMNVEVTDKGDVPEGYKVSRKEKRNFPLILESPSPNQTSLYFCASSPIDRVNEKLFFGSGTQLSVL.

This clone has a handful of counts. V usage is TRBV5-1 and J usage is TRBJ1-1; D is unresolved. Trimming took off 7 bases at V and 3 bases at J, with 13 bases between the two ends. The germline gives CDR1 SGHRS, CDR2 YFSETQ. The CDR3 has 13 residues. CDR3 DNA: TGCGCCAGCTTATACTCCCCGGACACTGAAGCTTTCTTT. Protein sequence: CASLYSPDTEAFF.

The rearrangement joins TRBV19 to TRBJ1-6, with D unresolved. V was pared by 3 bases and J by 0 bases, with 3 bases between. The CDR3 is 14 amino acids. CDR1 and CDR2 (germline): LNHDA, SQIVND (reference sequence). The CDR3 sequence: CASSMGSYNSPLHF. Written as DNA, the CDR3 is TGTGCCAGTAGTATGGGCTCCTATAATTCACCCCTCCACTTT.

The chain carries TRBV7-7 and TRBJ2-2; D uncertain. The CDR3 has 15 residues. V lost 5 bases, J lost 7 bases, and 17 bases lay in between. CDR1 SSHAT and CDR2 FNYEAQ come from the germline V gene (reference sequence). CDR3 nucleotides: TGTGCCAGCAGCCCAACCGGGCTAGGGTTCGGGGAGCTGTTTTTT. It codes for CASSPTGLGFGELFF. Supplemented by reference TRBV7-7 and TRBJ2-2, the full variable domain reads GAGVSQSPRYKVTKRGQDVTLRCDPISSHATLYWYQQALGQGPEFLTYFNYEAQPDKSGLPSDRFSAERPEGSISTLTIQRTEQRDSAMYRCASSPTGLGFGELFFGEGSRLTVL.

This sequence joins TRBV7-8 and TRBJ1-1; D not certain. The length of the CDR3 is 15 residues. Trimming took 3 bases from V and 6 from J, leaving 17 bases between them. Germline assignment: CDR1 SGHVS and CDR2 FQNEAQ. The CDR3 DNA is TGTGCCAGCAGCTTTTGGACTCGAAACAACGCTGAAGCTTTCTTT. It translates to CASSFWTRNNAEAFF.

This clone was observed a few times. The genes are TRBV6-4 and TRBJ1-1; D is unclear. Germline loops: CDR1 MRHNA, CDR2 SNTAGT. The V and J ends lost 8 bases and 1 base respectively, with 8 bases between them. CDR3 length equals 12 residues. As DNA, the CDR3 is TGTGCCAGCGTTAGGCGGAACACTGAAGCTTTCTTT. This translates into CASVRRNTEAFF.

This chain joins TRBV12-3 or TRBV12-4 and TRBJ1-1; D not certain. Trimming stripped 4 bases from V and 5 bases from J, with 5 bases between. This CDR3 spans 11 amino acids. CDR3 sequence (DNA): TGTGCCAGCAGTTGGGAAACTGAAGCTTTCTTT. Its protein product is CASSWETEAFF.

In its sample, this clone was seen once. The chain is built from TRBV27 and TRBJ1-4; 7 bases are a match to TRBD1. Losses at the gene ends were 8 bases for V and 4 bases for J; bases not matched to a gene: 10. Germline V CDR1 and CDR2: MNHEY, SMNVEV (reference sequence). The CDR3 length is 15 residues. The CDR3 sequence is CASAGYRDSNEKLFF. In DNA form, the CDR3 reads TGTGCCAGCGCCGGCTACCGGGACAGTAATGAAAAACTGTTTTTT.

This clone appeared a single time. The V gene is TRBV28, the J gene TRBJ2-7; tentatively, D is TRBD1 (6 bases). Germline assignment: CDR1 MDHEN and CDR2 SYDVKM. Trimming removed 2 bases from V and 9 bases from J, with 17 bases in between. This CDR3 spans 14 amino acids. CDR3 sequence: CASSLIGTSLGQYF. DNA of the CDR3: TGTGCCAGCAGTTTAATCGGGACATCACTCGGGCAGTACTTC.

The J gene is TRBJ1-2, the V gene TRBV28, with 12 positions matching TRBD1. This CDR3 has 16 residues. CDR1 is MDHEN and CDR2 is SYDVKM in the germline V gene. V was pared by 5 bases and J by 3 bases, with 7 bases of the junction left unmatched. CDR3 protein: CASSPPGQGADYGYTF. CDR3 nucleotides: TGTGCCAGCAGTCCCCCGGGACAGGGGGCAGACTATGGCTACACCTTC.

The chain is built from TRBV28 and TRBJ2-2; D not resolved. V was pared by 6 bases and J by 4 bases, with 9 bases between. This CDR3 has 13 residues. Germline loops: CDR1 MDHEN, CDR2 SYDVKM. The CDR3 DNA reads as TGTGCCAGCAGATCGACGGGCACCGGGGAGCTGTTTTTT. Residues: CASRSTGTGELFF.

This clone was observed a few times. The V and J genes are TRBV6-2 or TRBV6-3 and TRBJ1-1; 8 bases fit TRBD1. The V gene's germline CDR1 is MNHEY and CDR2 SVGEGT. J was trimmed by 4 bases and V by 4 bases; bases with no gene match: 8. There are 15 residues in the CDR3. CDR3 sequence (DNA): TGTGCCAGCAGTTCCGCAGGGGGCTGGGCCACTGAAGCTTTCTTT. This gives the protein CASSSAGGWATEAFF.

For the CDR3, the DNA is TGTGCCAGCAGTTACTCGACAGGGACCTATGGCTACACCTTC. Its protein product is CASSYSTGTYGYTF. This chain connects TRBV6-5 to TRBJ1-2, with 7 bases that match TRBD1. CDR1 MNHEY and CDR2 SVGAGI come from the germline V gene. The length of the CDR3 is 14 residues. V trimming: 0 bases; J trimming: 4 bases; junction bases outside the gene matches: 2.

The gene calls are TRBV19 and TRBJ1-4; 7 bases map to TRBD1. CDR1 LNHDA and CDR2 SQIVND come from the germline V gene (reference sequence). V shed 5 bases and J 8 bases; nucleotides not matched to a gene: 8. The CDR3 consists of 14 residues. This chain's CDR3 is CASSPQGGKEKLFF. CDR3 sequence (DNA): TGTGCCAGTAGTCCCCAGGGGGGCAAAGAAAAACTGTTTTTT.

The rearrangement joins TRBV9 to TRBJ1-2; no clear D gene. The germline V gene has CDR1 SGDLS and CDR2 YYNGEE. There are 14 residues in the CDR3. The V gene lost 2 bases and the J gene lost 4 bases, with 12 bases spanning the gap. CDR3 in amino acids: CASSVTDFSYGYTF. DNA for the CDR3: TGTGCCAGCAGCGTTACGGACTTTAGCTATGGCTACACCTTC.

This clone was seen a few times. The rearrangement links TRBV7-2 to TRBJ2-7, with 9 bases lining up with TRBD1. In germline, CDR1 is SGHTA, CDR2 FQGNSA. CDR3 length: 15 residues. V was pared by 1 base and J by 5 bases, with 6 bases of the junction left unmatched. This CDR3 reads CASSLGRTGADEQYF. As DNA, the CDR3 is TGTGCCAGCAGCTTAGGGAGGACAGGGGCCGACGAGCAGTACTTC.

This chain joins TRBV5-4 and TRBJ2-7, with D maybe TRBD1 (5 bases). The CDR3 has 14 amino acids. CDR1 and CDR2 from the germline V gene are SGHNT and YYREEE (reference sequence). V was cut by 2 bases and J by 3 bases, with 12 bases left in between. The DNA for the CDR3 is TGTGCCAGCAGCTTAGGGGTAGATTACTACGAGCAGTACTTC. This sequence encodes CASSLGVDYYEQYF.

The chain joins TRBV5-4 to TRBJ1-5, with a weak D call TRBD1 (6 bases). Trimming pared 4 bases from V and 0 bases from J, leaving 11 bases between. Germline CDR1 SGHNT, CDR2 YYREEE (reference sequence). This CDR3 contains 15 residues. The CDR3 loop reads CASSTHRVSNQPQHF. CDR3 sequence (DNA): TGTGCCAGCAGCACCCACAGGGTTAGCAATCAGCCCCAGCATTTT. The complete variable domain, with remaining parts taken from reference TRBV5-4 and TRBJ1-5, reads ETGVTQSPTHLIKTRGQQVTLRCSSQSGHNTVSWYQQALGQGPQFIFQYYREEENGRGNFPPRFSGLQFPNYSSELNVNALELDDSALYLCASSTHRVSNQPQHFGDGTRLSIL.

V usage is TRBV10-3 and J usage is TRBJ1-1; 7 positions match TRBD1. V gave up 5 bases and J gave up 5 bases; unmatched junction bases: 5. The CDR3 spans 13 residues. CDR1 and CDR2 (germline): ENHRY, SYGVKD. In DNA, the CDR3 is TGTGCCATCAGTAGACAGGGTGGGACTGAAGCTTTCTTT. Translated, it gives CAISRQGGTEAFF.

The chain joins TRBV10-2 to TRBJ1-4; D is undetermined. The germline V and J ends were trimmed by 0 bases and 8 bases, with 13 bases remaining between them. The CDR3 extends over 15 amino acids. Germline V gene lookup returns CDR1 WSHSY and CDR2 SAAADI. The CDR3 region is CASSESEGSNEKLFF. The CDR3 DNA is TGCGCCAGCAGTGAGTCGGAGGGAAGTAACGAAAAACTGTTTTTT.

The rearrangement uses TRBV28 and TRBJ1-6, with D possibly matching TRBD1 (6 bases). The CDR3 has 17 residues. Germline values: CDR1 MDHEN, CDR2 SYDVKM. Trimming took off 6 bases at V and 5 bases at J, with 20 bases between the two ends. CDR3 bases: TGTGCCAGCAGCCTCTGGGTGTGGGGGGCCGATAATTCACCCCTCCACTTT. It translates to CASSLWVWGADNSPLHF. The entire variable domain, with the rest obtained from reference TRBV28 and TRBJ1-6, is as follows: DVKVTQSSRYLVKRTGEKVFLECVQDMDHENMFWYRQDPGLGLRLIYFSYDVKMKEKGDIPEGYSVSREKKERFSLILESASTNQTSMYLCASSLWVWGADNSPLHFGNGTRLTVT.

The chain is built from TRBV7-3 and TRBJ2-3; 9 bases are shared with TRBD2. V dropped 2 bases and J dropped 7; count of bases not matched to a gene: 7. The germline V gene has CDR1 SGHTA and CDR2 FQGTGA. This CDR3 region has 15 residues. The CDR3 DNA sequence: TGTGCCAGCAGCTTATGGCGGGGGGGCCGAAATACGCAGTATTTT. Protein product: CASSLWRGGRNTQYF.

The V gene is TRBV12-3 or TRBV12-4, the J gene TRBJ1-1; weak D call: TRBD1 (6 bases). The CDR3 has 13 residues. The V end was cut by 7 bases, the J end by 4 bases, with 13 bases between. The CDR3 protein is CASIRRGATEAFF. In DNA form, the CDR3 reads TGTGCCAGCATCCGACGGGGGGCCACTGAAGCTTTCTTT.